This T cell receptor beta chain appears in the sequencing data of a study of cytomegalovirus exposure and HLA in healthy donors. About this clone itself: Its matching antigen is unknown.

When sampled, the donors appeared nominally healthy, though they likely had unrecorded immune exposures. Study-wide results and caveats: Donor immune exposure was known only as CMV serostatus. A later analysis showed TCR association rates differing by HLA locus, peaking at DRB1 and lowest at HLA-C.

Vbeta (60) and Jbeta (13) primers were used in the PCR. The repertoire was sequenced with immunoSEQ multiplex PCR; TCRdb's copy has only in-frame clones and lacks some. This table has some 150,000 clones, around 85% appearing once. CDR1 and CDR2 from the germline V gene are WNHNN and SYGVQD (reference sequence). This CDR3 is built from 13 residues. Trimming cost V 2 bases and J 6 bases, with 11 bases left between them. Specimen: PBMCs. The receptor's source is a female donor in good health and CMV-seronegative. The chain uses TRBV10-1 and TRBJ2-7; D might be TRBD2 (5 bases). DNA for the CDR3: TGCGCCAGCAGTGAGCGGGAAGCCCTCGAGCAGTACTTC. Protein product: CASSEREALEQYF.